Following are 22 T cell receptor beta chains from one sample sequenced in a study of blood T cells in healthy people across ages. A second about 6 to 12 cycle PCR used barcoded and J-beta primers. TCRdb independently ran MiXCR on the 5' RACE reads; one entry per CDR3 protein. The sample lists about a million distinct CDR3 sequences; 30% to 40% were seen once. Material: blood. These receptors all come from a man aged 18 to 30 in good health.

This clonotype showed up just a few times. The chain is built from TRBV12-3 or TRBV12-4 and TRBJ1-1; 8 bases align to TRBD1. The CDR3 loop spans 15 amino acids. V was pared by 7 bases and J by 5 bases, with 12 bases of the junction left unmatched. CDR3 region: CASNPGQGSRTEAFF. CDR3 in DNA: TGTGCCAGCAACCCCGGACAGGGATCGAGGACTGAAGCTTTCTTT.

The chain combines TRBV12-3 or TRBV12-4 with TRBJ2-5; TRBD2 is a possible D gene (5 bases). CDR3 length equals 14 residues. Trimming left V 8 bases short and J 0 bases short, with 13 bases between. The CDR3 is CASAPRGYQETQYF. As DNA, the CDR3 is TGTGCCAGCGCCCCTCGAGGGTACCAAGAGACCCAGTACTTC.

The gene calls are TRBV11-2 and TRBJ1-4; D is undetermined. Looked up from germline, CDR1 is SGHAT and CDR2 is FQNNGV. The CDR3 consists of 15 residues. Trimming pared 1 base from V and 3 bases from J, leaving 9 bases between. The CDR3 DNA sequence: TGTGCCAGCAGCTTAGGTCTACGGTCTAATGAAAAACTGTTTTTT. Protein: CASSLGLRSNEKLFF. Filled out from reference TRBV11-2 and TRBJ1-4, the complete variable domain reads EAGVAQSPRYKIIEKRQSVAFWCNPISGHATLYWYQQILGQGPKLLIQFQNNGVVDDSQLPKDRFSAERLKGVDSTLKIQPAKLEDSAVYLCASSLGLRSNEKLFFGSGTQLSVL.

This sequence joins TRBV10-3 and TRBJ1-3; D gene unclear. The V gene lost 4 bases and the J gene lost 2 bases, with 12 bases spanning the gap. Germline CDR1 is ENHRY and CDR2 is SYGVKD. The CDR3 has 15 residues. CDR3 DNA: TGTGCCATCAGTGCGGCGGCATTCACTGGAAACACCATATATTTT. The encoded protein is CAISAAAFTGNTIYF.

Note on this clonotype: At one of its ends the junction is not consistent with the germline gene, which may arise from a read error. The CDR3 spells CASSLSRGGNSPLHF. In DNA, the CDR3 is TGTGCCAGCAGTCTTTCCAGGGGAGGAAATTCGCCCCTCCACTTT. The chain recombines TRBV28 with TRBJ1-6; tentative D call: TRBD1 (6 bases). This CDR3 contains 15 residues. CDR1 and CDR2 (germline): MDHEN, SYDVKM.

This chain uses TRBV14 with TRBJ1-2; 12 bases match TRBD1. Germline V CDR1 and CDR2: SGHDN, FVKESK. V lost 4 bases and J lost 0; bases outside the gene matches: 6. This CDR3 contains 17 residues. Here the CDR3 reads CASSPGQGALANYGYTF. The CDR3 DNA reads as TGTGCCAGCAGCCCGGGACAGGGGGCCTTAGCTAACTATGGCTACACCTTC.

In its sample, this clonotype was seen a few times. This sequence joins TRBV9 and TRBJ1-2; TRBD1 matches at 9 bases. The junction had 7 bases not matched to a gene; V was cut back by 0 bases and J by 4 bases. The CDR3 contains 16 residues. CDR1 and CDR2 (germline): SGDLS, YYNGEE. The CDR3 here is CASSVGGQGLFYGYTF. The CDR3 coding sequence is TGTGCCAGCAGCGTAGGGGGACAGGGTTTGTTCTATGGCTACACCTTC.

This clonotype was counted only a few times. This CDR3 is CASSYVLAGGHEQFF. As DNA, the CDR3 is TGTGCCAGCAGTTACGTGCTAGCGGGGGGGCATGAGCAGTTCTTC. The V and J genes are TRBV6-6 and TRBJ2-1; 12 nucleotides align to TRBD2. Germline CDR1 reads MNHNY; CDR2 reads SVGAGI (reference sequence). V lost 2 bases, J lost 8 bases, and 4 bases stayed unmatched. The CDR3 has 15 amino acids.

This clonotype was recorded a few times. This sequence joins TRBV6-5 and TRBJ2-1, with TRBD2 as a possible D gene (6 bases). This CDR3 comprises 11 residues. V gave up 5 bases and J gave up 12 bases, with 11 bases separating them. Germline V lookup: CDR1 MNHEY, CDR2 SVGAGI. The CDR3: CASSSGPGQFF. The CDR3, as DNA: TGTGCCAGCAGTAGCGGGCCAGGGCAGTTCTTC.

The J gene is TRBJ2-3, the V gene TRBV7-3, with 8 bases aligning to TRBD2. V trimming: 5 bases; J trimming: 2 bases; junction bases outside the gene matches: 9. CDR3 length equals 16 residues. The germline V gene encodes CDR1 SGHTA and CDR2 FQGTGA. Here the CDR3 reads CASSLRSGAFTDTQYF. The CDR3 DNA is TGTGCCAGCAGCCTCCGTAGCGGGGCATTCACAGATACGCAGTATTTT.

The chain links TRBV29-1 to TRBJ1-2, with D perhaps matching TRBD1 (6 bases). The CDR3 consists of 14 residues. V dropped 4 bases and J dropped 2 bases, with 14 bases sitting between them. Looked up from germline, CDR1 is SQVTM and CDR2 is ANQGSEA. CDR3 DNA: TGCAGCGTTGTAAGAACAGGGTCGAACTATGGCTACACCTTC. Amino acids: CSVVRTGSNYGYTF.

The V gene is TRBV10-3, the J gene TRBJ1-3; a possible D gene is TRBD1 (6 bases). There are 12 residues in the CDR3. Germline V gene data show CDR1 as ENHRY and CDR2 as SYGVKD. The CDR3 DNA sequence: TGTGACCGGGACAAGTATCTACACACCATATATTTT. Protein sequence: CDRDKYLHTIYF.

The chain uses TRBV7-9 and TRBJ1-1; the D gene is possibly TRBD1 (5 bases). Germline V gives CDR1 SEHNR, CDR2 FQNEAQ (reference sequence). The V end lost 5 bases, the J end lost 4 bases, and 17 bases lay between the germline ends. The CDR3 consists of 15 residues. CDR3 residues: CASSTSGGVSTEAFF. The DNA for the CDR3 is TGTGCCAGCAGCACCTCGGGAGGGGTGAGCACTGAAGCTTTCTTT.

Many counts were recorded for this clonotype. This rearrangement joins TRBV5-1 to TRBJ2-7, with TRBD1 identical over 7 bases. With V trimmed by 4 bases and J by 7 bases, 11 bases remained unmatched. CDR3 length: 14 amino acids. Looked up from germline, CDR1 is SGHRS and CDR2 is YFSETQ. The CDR3 loop reads CASSIPGQFGEQYF. The CDR3 DNA is TGCGCCAGCAGCATCCCGGGACAGTTCGGAGAGCAGTACTTC.

The V and J genes are TRBV20-1 and TRBJ1-1; possible D gene TRBD1, 6 bases. Deletions cut 5 bases from V and 1 base from J, with 8 bases between. Germline CDR1 reads DFQATT; CDR2 reads SNEGSKA (reference sequence). The CDR3 has 12 amino acids. CDR3 loop: CSALQGNTEAFF. In DNA form, the CDR3 reads TGCAGTGCTTTACAGGGGAACACTGAAGCTTTCTTT.

This clonotype was counted only a few times. Possible read error: a much larger clone is one base away. The chain employs TRBV7-2 and TRBJ1-2; D is unclear. The CDR3 has 11 amino acids. Germline-derived CDR1 and CDR2 are SGHTA and FQGNSA. Between the trimmed V and J ends, which lost 5 bases and 4 bases, there was a span of 5 bases. The CDR3 is CASSVSYGYTF. CDR3 DNA: TGTGCCAGCAGCGTGTCCTATGGCTACACCTTC.

This clonotype was observed a few times. The rearrangement links TRBV6-6 to TRBJ2-5; D remains ambiguous. Trimming removed 10 bases from V and 7 bases from J, with 13 bases in between. The CDR3 has 11 residues. Germline-derived CDR1 and CDR2 are MNHNY and SVGAGI (reference sequence). The CDR3 spells CAKRRGLTQYF. The CDR3 DNA reads TGTGCCAAGCGCCGAGGTTTGACCCAGTACTTC.

The CDR3 bases are TGTGCCTGGAGTGTGACAGGGAAAATGGAGACCCAGTACTTC. Amino acid sequence: CAWSVTGKMETQYF. The chain employs TRBV30 and TRBJ2-5, with 7 positions matching TRBD1. J lost 5 bases, V lost 0 bases, and 6 bases had no gene match. The CDR3 loop spans 14 amino acids. Germline CDR1 GTSNPN, CDR2 SVGIG (reference sequence).

This clonotype was detected only a few times. V usage is TRBV20-1 and J usage is TRBJ1-2, with TRBD1 as a possible D gene (5 bases). There are 14 residues in the CDR3. Germline assignment: CDR1 DFQATT and CDR2 SNEGSKA (reference sequence). Trimming cost V 0 bases and J 6 bases, with 14 bases left between them. The CDR3 DNA reads as TGCAGTGCTAGAGATACTAAGACAGCGCATGGCTACACCTTC. Its translation is CSARDTKTAHGYTF.

CDR3 loop: CASSPGNPRETQYF. The CDR3 region has the DNA TGTGCCAGCTCACCTGGCAACCCAAGGGAGACCCAGTACTTC. The chain links TRBV18 to TRBJ2-5, with no clear D. Trimming left V 3 bases short and J 5 bases short, with 13 bases between. Germline CDR1 and CDR2: KGHSH and LQKENI. The length of the CDR3 is 14 residues.

This chain links TRBV5-1 with TRBJ2-2; D uncertain. In germline, CDR1 is SGHRS, CDR2 YFSETQ. This CDR3 comprises 17 residues. The V and J ends lost 9 bases and 0 bases respectively, with 21 bases between them. In DNA, the CDR3 is TGCGCCACCGTACTTGGTGACCCCAACGCGAACACCGGGGAGCTGTTTTTT. This codes for CATVLGDPNANTGELFF.

Only a few counts were recorded for this clonotype. The rearrangement links TRBV21-1 to TRBJ2-3; the D call in the table, TRBD2, was not verified against the DNA. TRBV21-1 is termed a pseudogene. CDR3 length equals 15 residues. The CDR3 region is CAILPGLAIVDTQYF. The DNA for the CDR3 is TGTGCCATATTACCGGGACTAGCGATCGTGGATACGCAGTATTTT.